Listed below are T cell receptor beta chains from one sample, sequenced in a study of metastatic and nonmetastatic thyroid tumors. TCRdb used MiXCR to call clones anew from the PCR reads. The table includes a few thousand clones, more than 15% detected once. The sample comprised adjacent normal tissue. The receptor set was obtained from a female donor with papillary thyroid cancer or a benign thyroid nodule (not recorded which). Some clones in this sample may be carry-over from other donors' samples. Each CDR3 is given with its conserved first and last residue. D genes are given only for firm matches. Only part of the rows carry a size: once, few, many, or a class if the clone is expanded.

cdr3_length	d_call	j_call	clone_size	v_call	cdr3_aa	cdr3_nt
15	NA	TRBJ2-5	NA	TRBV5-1	CASSLGVPPTGTQYF	TGCGCCAGCAGCTTGGGTGTCCCCCCCACCGGGACCCAGTACTTC
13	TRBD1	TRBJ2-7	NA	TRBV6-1	CASRRDRGHEQYF	TGTGCCAGCCGCCGGGACAGGGGCCACGAGCAGTACTTC
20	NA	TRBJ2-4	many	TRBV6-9	CASTPPIRLVKILAKNIQYF	TGTGCCAGCACCCCGCCGATTCGGCTCGTAAAGATATTGGCCAAAAACATTCAGTACTTC
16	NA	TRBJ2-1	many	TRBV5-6	CASSLRTASSYNEQFF	TGTGCCAGCAGCCTACGGACCGCAAGCTCCTACAATGAGCAGTTCTTC
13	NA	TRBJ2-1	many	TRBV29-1	CSVRGRDYNEQFF	TGCAGCGTGCGAGGGAGAGACTACAATGAGCAGTTCTTC
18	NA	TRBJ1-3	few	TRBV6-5	CASSYLTLGGDSGNTIYF	TGTGCCAGCAGTTACCTCACCCTCGGGGGGGACTCTGGAAACACCATATATTTT
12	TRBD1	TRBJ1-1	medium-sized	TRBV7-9	CASRGDRGLAFF	TGTGCCAGCAGGGGGGACAGGGGTTTGGCTTTCTTT
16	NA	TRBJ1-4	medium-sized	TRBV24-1	CATSDSKGARNEKLFF	TGTGCCACCAGTGATTCAAAGGGAGCCAGAAATGAAAAACTGTTTTTT
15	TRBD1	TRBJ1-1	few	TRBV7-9	CASSPWTGDRSEALF	TGTGCCAGCAGCCCGTGGACAGGCGACAGGAGTGAAGCTCTCTTT
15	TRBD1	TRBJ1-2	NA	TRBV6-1	CASSFDHRGPEGYTF	TGTGCCAGCAGTTTCGACCACAGGGGGCCTGAAGGCTACACCTTC
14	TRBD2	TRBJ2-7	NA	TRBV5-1	CASSSLAGEGEQYF	TGCGCCAGCAGCTCTCTAGCGGGCGAGGGCGAGCAGTACTTC
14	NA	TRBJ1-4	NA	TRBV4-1	CASSLGHPGEKLFF	TGCGCCAGCAGCCTAGGACACCCAGGGGAAAAACTGTTTTTT
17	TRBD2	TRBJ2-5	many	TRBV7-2	CASSPRTSGPLQETQYF	TGTGCCAGCAGCCCCCGGACTAGCGGGCCCCTTCAAGAGACCCAGTACTTC
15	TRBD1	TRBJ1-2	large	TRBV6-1	CASSPWDSHNYGYTF	TGTGCCAGCAGCCCCTGGGACAGCCACAACTATGGCTACACCTTC
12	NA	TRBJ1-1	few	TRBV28	CASLRGSTEAFF	TGTGCCAGCCTCCGGGGTTCGACTGAAGCTTTCTTT
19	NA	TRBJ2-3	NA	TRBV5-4	CASSLVGSYPPGDTDTQYF	TGTGCCAGCAGCTTGGTAGGCTCGTATCCCCCCGGGGACACAGATACGCAGTATTTT
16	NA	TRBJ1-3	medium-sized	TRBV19	CASSIRFVGSGNTIYF	TGTGCCAGTAGTATTCGGTTTGTGGGTTCTGGAAACACCATATATTTT
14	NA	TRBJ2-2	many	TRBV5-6	CASSSLTNTGELFF	TGTGCCAGCAGCTCACTAACAAACACCGGGGAGCTGTTTTTT
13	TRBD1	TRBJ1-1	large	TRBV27	CASSYRGLGEAFF	TGTGCCAGCAGTTACAGGGGATTGGGCGAAGCTTTCTTT
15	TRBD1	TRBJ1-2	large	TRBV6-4	CASIHRDRGNYGYTF	TGTGCCAGCATCCACCGGGACAGAGGAAACTATGGCTACACCTTC
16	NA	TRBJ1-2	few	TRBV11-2	CASSLVGGWEAIGYTF	TGTGCCAGCAGCTTAGTGGGGGGTTGGGAGGCTATCGGCTACACCTTC
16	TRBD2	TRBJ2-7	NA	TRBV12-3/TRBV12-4	CASSSGLAGVSYEQYF	TGTGCCAGCAGTTCAGGCCTAGCGGGGGTTTCCTACGAGCAGTACTTC
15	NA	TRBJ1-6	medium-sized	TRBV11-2	CASSPVGGWVSPLHF	TGTGCCAGCAGCCCAGTCGGAGGGTGGGTTTCACCCCTCCACTTT
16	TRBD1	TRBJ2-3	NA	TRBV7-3	CASSLRGTGSTDTQYF	TGTGCCAGCAGCTTAAGGGGGACAGGGAGTACAGATACGCAGTATTTT
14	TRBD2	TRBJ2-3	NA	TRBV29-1	CSVGRGGGTDTQYF	TGCAGCGTTGGGCGGGGGGGGGGCACAGATACGCAGTATTTT
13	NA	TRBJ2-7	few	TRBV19	CASRELKAYEQYF	TGTGCCAGTAGGGAACTGAAGGCCTACGAGCAGTACTTC
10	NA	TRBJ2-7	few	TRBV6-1	CASDSSEQYF	TGTGCCAGTGACTCCTCCGAGCAATACTTC
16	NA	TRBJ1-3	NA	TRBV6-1	CASIRPGALSGNTIYF	TGTGCCAGCATTCGACCAGGGGCCCTCTCTGGAAACACCATATATTTT
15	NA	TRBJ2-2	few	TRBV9	CASSVGGRSTGELFF	TGTGCCAGCAGCGTGGGGGGGCGCAGCACCGGGGAGCTGTTTTTT
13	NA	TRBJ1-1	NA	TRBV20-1	CSAGLTGRTEAFF	TGCAGTGCTGGACTCACAGGGAGAACCGAAGCTTTCTTT
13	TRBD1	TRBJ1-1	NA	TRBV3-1	CASSLLDRAEAFF	TGTGCCAGCAGCCTCCTAGACAGGGCTGAGGCTTTCTTT